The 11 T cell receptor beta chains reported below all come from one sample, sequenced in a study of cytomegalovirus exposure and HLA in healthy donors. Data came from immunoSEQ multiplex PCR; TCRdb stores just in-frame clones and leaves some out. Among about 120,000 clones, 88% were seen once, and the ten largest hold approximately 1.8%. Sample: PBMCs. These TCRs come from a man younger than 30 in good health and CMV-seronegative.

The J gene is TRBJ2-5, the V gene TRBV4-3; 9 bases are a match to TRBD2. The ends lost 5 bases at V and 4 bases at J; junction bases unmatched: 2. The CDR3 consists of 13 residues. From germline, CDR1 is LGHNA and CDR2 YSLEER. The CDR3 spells CASSAGGRETQYF. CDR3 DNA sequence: TGCGCCAGCAGCGCGGGGGGGCGAGAGACCCAGTACTTC.

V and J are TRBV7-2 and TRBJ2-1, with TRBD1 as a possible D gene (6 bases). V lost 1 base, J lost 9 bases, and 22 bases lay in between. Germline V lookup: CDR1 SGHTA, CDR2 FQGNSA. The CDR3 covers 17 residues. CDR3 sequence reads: CASSLGNRDGGKVEQFF. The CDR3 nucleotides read TGTGCCAGCAGCTTAGGGAACAGGGATGGGGGCAAGGTTGAGCAGTTCTTC.

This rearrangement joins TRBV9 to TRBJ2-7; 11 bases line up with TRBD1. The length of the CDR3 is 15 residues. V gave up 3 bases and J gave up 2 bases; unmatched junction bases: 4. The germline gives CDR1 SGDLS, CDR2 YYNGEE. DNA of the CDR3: TGTGCCAGCAGCGCCGGGACAGGGGGACCCTACGAGCAGTACTTC. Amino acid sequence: CASSAGTGGPYEQYF.

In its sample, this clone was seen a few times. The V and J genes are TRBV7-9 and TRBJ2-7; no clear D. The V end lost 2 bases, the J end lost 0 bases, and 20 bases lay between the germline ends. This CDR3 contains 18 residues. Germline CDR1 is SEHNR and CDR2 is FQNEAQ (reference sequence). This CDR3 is CASSLLMTTDQYSYEQYF. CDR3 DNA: TGTGCCAGCAGCTTACTCATGACGACTGATCAATACTCCTACGAGCAGTACTTC.

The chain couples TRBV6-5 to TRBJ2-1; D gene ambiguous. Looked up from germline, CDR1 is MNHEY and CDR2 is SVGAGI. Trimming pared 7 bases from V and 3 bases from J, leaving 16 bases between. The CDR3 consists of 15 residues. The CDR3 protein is CASTQTAPNYNEQFF. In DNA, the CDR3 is TGTGCCAGCACCCAAACTGCTCCTAACTACAATGAGCAGTTCTTC.

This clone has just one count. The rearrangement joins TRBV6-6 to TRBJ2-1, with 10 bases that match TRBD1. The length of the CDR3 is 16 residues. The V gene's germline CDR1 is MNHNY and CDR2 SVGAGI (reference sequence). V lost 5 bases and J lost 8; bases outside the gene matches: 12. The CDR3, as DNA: TGTGCCAGCAGTCCTATGATCGAGACAGGGGGCGATGAGCAGTTCTTC. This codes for CASSPMIETGGDEQFF.

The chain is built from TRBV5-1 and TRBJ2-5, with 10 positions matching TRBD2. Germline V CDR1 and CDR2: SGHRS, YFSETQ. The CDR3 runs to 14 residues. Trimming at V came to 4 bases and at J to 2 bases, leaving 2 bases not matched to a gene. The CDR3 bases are TGCGCCAGCAGCCGGGGACTAGCGCAAGAGACCCAGTACTTC. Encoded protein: CASSRGLAQETQYF.

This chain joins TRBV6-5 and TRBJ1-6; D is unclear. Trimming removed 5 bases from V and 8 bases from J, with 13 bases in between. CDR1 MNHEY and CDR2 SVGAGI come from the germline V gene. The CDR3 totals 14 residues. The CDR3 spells CASSPDKYYSPLHF. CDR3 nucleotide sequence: TGTGCCAGCAGTCCAGACAAGTACTATTCACCCCTCCACTTT.

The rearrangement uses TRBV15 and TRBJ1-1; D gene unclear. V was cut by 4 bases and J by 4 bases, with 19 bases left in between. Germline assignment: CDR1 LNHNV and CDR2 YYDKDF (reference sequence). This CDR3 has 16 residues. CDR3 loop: CATSTGPGFTGTEAFF. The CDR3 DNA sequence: TGTGCCACCAGCACCGGTCCAGGATTTACTGGCACTGAAGCTTTCTTT.

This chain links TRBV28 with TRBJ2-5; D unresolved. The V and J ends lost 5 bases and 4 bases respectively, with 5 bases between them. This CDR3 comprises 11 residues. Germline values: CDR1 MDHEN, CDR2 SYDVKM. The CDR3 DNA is TGTGCCAGCAGTATCGGAGAGACCCAGTACTTC. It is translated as CASSIGETQYF.

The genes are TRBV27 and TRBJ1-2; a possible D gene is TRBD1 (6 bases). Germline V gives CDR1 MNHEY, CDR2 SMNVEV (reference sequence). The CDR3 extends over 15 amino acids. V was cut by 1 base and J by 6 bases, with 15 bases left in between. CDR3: CASSLWGGVANGYTF. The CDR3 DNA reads TGTGCCAGCAGTTTATGGGGGGGCGTAGCAAATGGCTACACCTTC.